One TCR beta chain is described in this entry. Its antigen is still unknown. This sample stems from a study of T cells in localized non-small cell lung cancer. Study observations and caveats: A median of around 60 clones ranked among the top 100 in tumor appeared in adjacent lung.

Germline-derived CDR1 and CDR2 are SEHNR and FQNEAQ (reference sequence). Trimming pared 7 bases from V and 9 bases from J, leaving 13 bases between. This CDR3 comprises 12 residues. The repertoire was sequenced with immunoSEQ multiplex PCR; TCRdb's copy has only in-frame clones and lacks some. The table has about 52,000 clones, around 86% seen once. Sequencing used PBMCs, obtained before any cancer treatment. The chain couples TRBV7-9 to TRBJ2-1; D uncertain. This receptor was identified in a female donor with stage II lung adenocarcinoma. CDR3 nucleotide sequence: TGTGCCAGCACCCTAGAAGCAGTTGAGCAGTTCTTC. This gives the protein CASTLEAVEQFF. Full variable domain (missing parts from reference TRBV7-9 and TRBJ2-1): DTGVSQNPRHKITKRGQNVTFRCDPISEHNRLYWYRQTLGQGPEFLTYFQNEAQLEKSRLLSDRFSAERPKGSFSTLEIQRTEQGDSAMYLCASTLEAVEQFFGPGTRLTVL.